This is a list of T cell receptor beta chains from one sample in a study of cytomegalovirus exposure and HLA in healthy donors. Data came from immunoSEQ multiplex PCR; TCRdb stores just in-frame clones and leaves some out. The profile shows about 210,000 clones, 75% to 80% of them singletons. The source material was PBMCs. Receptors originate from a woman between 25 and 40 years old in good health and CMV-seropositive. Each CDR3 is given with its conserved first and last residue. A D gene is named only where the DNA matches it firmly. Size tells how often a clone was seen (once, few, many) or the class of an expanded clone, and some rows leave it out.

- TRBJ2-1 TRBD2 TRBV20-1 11 TGCAGTGCCGGGACTAACAATGAGCAGTTCTTC CSAGTNNEQFF
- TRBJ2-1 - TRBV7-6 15 TGTGCCAGCAGCTTAGTCCCTAGCCAGGCCAATGAGCAGTTCTTC CASSLVPSQANEQFF
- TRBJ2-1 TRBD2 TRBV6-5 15 TGTGCCAGCAGTAACCTAGCGGGAGAGGCCAATGAGCAGTTCTTC CASSNLAGEANEQFF
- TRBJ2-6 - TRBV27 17 TGTGCCAGCAGTTTGGACCCAGGGATCTCTGGGGCCAACGTCCTGACTTTC CASSLDPGISGANVLTF
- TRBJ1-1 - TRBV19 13 TGTGCCAGTACCATCAGGGGCGGCACTGAAGCTTTCTTT CASTIRGGTEAFF
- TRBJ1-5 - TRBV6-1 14 TGTGCCAGCAGTGAAGCCAGACAGGATCAGCCCCAGCATTTT CASSEARQDQPQHF
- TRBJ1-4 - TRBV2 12 TGTGCCAGCAAACGGACAAAAGGAAAACTGTTTTTT CASKRTKGKLFF
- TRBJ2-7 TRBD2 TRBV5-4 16 TGTGCCAGCAGCTTGGAACTAGCGGGGTCCGCCTACGAGCAGTACTTC CASSLELAGSAYEQYF
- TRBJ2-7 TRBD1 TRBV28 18 TGTGCCAGCAGTCCCAATCCCGGGACAGGGGGACCCTTCTACGAGCAGTACTTC CASSPNPGTGGPFYEQYF
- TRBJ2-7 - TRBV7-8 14 TGTGCCAGCAACGAAGGGGGAGTGATCTACGAGCAGTACTTC CASNEGGVIYEQYF
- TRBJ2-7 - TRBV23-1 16 TGCGCCAGCAGTCAAGAACGGTACAGTAGGGAGCACGAGCAGTACTTC CASSQERYSREHEQYF
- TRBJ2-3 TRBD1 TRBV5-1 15 TGCGCCAGCAGCGGTGGGACAGGGAGCACAGATACGCAGTATTTT CASSGGTGSTDTQYF
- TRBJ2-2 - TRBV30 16 TGTGCCTGGATCCCAAAACCCAGGGGAGGGACCGGGGAGCTGTTTTTT CAWIPKPRGGTGELFF
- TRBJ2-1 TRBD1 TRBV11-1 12 TGTGCCAGCAGCTCCGTCCGGGACAGGGAATTCTTC CASSSVRDREFF
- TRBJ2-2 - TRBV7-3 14 TGTGCCAGCAGCTTAAGGGAGGGGGCCGGGGAGCTGTTTTTT CASSLREGAGELFF
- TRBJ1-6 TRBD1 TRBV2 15 TGTGCCAGCAGGCCACAGGGGTCCTATAATTCACCCCTCCACTTT CASRPQGSYNSPLHF
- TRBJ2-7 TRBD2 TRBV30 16 TGTGCCTGGAAGGGACTAGCGGGAGGTATGGCCTACGAGCAGTACTTC CAWKGLAGGMAYEQYF
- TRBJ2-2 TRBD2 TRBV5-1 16 TGCGCCAGCAGCTTGGCCTCTAAGCGGGGGGCCGGGGAGCTGTTTTTT CASSLASKRGAGELFF
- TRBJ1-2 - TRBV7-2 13 TGTGCCAGCAGCGAGCTCCTATACTATGGCTACACCTTC CASSELLYYGYTF
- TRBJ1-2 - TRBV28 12 TGTGCCAGCAGTTTCGAGGTCGGAGGCTACACCTTC CASSFEVGGYTF
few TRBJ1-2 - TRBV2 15 TGTGCCAGCAGTGAAGCCGCAGGTCGATCAGGTGGCTACACCTTC CASSEAAGRSGGYTF
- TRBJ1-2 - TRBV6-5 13 TGTGCCAGCAGCCCCGGGACATCGTATGGCTACACCTTC CASSPGTSYGYTF